These 21 T cell receptor beta chains came from one sample sequenced in a study of T-cell memory formation after mild COVID-19. TCRdb reprocessed the 5' RACE reads with MiXCR, giving one entry per CDR3 protein. The sample consists of approximately 430,000 distinct CDR3 sequences, about 22% of them appearing once. The sample comprised PBMCs or a T cell subset sorted from them (not recorded which). These receptors were obtained from an adult woman who had mild COVID-19 (a few samples of this study predate the infection). Cell type and time point are not known.

This chain links TRBV6-1 with TRBJ2-7; D unresolved. The CDR3 totals 14 residues. The V end lost 6 bases, the J end lost 4 bases, and 16 bases lay between the germline ends. The V gene's germline CDR1 is MNHNS and CDR2 SASEGT. The CDR3 is CASSYKIGVYEQYF. DNA for the CDR3: TGTGCCAGCAGCTACAAAATAGGAGTGTACGAGCAGTACTTC.

The chain recombines TRBV7-9 with TRBJ2-5, with D perhaps being TRBD1 or TRBD2 (5 bases each). This CDR3 is 14 amino acids long. Germline V gene lookup returns CDR1 SEHNR and CDR2 FQNEAQ (reference sequence). V was trimmed by 4 bases and J by 4 bases, leaving 13 bases between them. The CDR3 bases are TGTGCCAGCAGCTCATGGGACCTCGGAGAGACCCAGTACTTC. Translation gives CASSSWDLGETQYF.

This clonotype was seen only a few times. The chain combines TRBV5-1 with TRBJ2-7; 9 positions agree with TRBD2. The germline V gene has CDR1 SGHRS and CDR2 YFSETQ. Trimming removed 4 bases from V and 2 bases from J; junction bases left unmatched: 7. This CDR3 contains 15 residues. The CDR3 DNA reads as TGCGCCAGCAGCCAGGAGCCTAGCGGGGCCTACGAGCAGTACTTC. It codes for CASSQEPSGAYEQYF.

The chain uses TRBV29-1 and TRBJ2-3; the match to TRBD1 covers 8 bases. After removal of 4 bases from V and 3 bases from J, the junction contained 6 bases not matched to a gene. The germline gives CDR1 SQVTM, CDR2 ANQGSEA. This CDR3 is built from 14 residues. The CDR3 DNA sequence: TGCAGCGTTGTGGTTCAGGGGGCAACAGATACGCAGTATTTT. It encodes CSVVVQGATDTQYF.

The CDR3 DNA reads TGTGCCAGCAGCGCCCCGAAGATCCGGGAGAGATACGAGCAGTACTTC. Encoded protein: CASSAPKIRERYEQYF. The rearrangement links TRBV9 to TRBJ2-7, with D perhaps TRBD2 (6 bases). The germline gives CDR1 SGDLS, CDR2 YYNGEE. The CDR3 runs 16 residues. The V gene lost 3 bases and the J gene lost 4 bases, with 20 bases spanning the gap.

The chain couples TRBV11-2 to TRBJ2-1, with D possibly TRBD1 on 5 matching bases. CDR3 length: 15 residues. Trimming shortened V by 5 bases and J by 3 bases, and 14 bases separated the two germline ends. Looked up from germline, CDR1 is SGHAT and CDR2 is FQNNGV. The CDR3 spells CASSPRAGFYNEQFF. The DNA for the CDR3 is TGTGCCAGCAGCCCCAGGGCAGGGTTCTACAATGAGCAGTTCTTC.

This clonotype was seen more than once but under ten times. This sequence joins TRBV6-1 and TRBJ2-5; 7 positions agree with TRBD1. V was clipped by 0 bases and J by 7 bases; unmatched bases: 2. The germline V gene encodes CDR1 MNHNS and CDR2 SASEGT. This CDR3 is 13 amino acids long. CDR3 region: CASSEAPGGTQYF. CDR3 in DNA: TGTGCCAGCAGTGAAGCTCCAGGGGGGACCCAGTACTTC.

The J gene is TRBJ1-2, the V gene TRBV7-9; D not resolved. CDR3 length: 14 amino acids. Trimming stripped 3 bases from V and 0 bases from J, with 8 bases between. Germline V gives CDR1 SEHNR, CDR2 FQNEAQ (reference sequence). CDR3: CASSFGSANYGYTF. The CDR3 DNA is TGTGCCAGCAGCTTCGGGTCAGCTAACTATGGCTACACCTTC.

This clonotype appeared a few times. This chain connects TRBV9 to TRBJ2-3, with no clear D. CDR3 size: 14 residues. Germline V gene data show CDR1 as SGDLS and CDR2 as YYNGEE. V was trimmed by 0 bases and J by 2 bases, leaving 7 bases between them. The CDR3 loop is CASSVELTTDTQYF. The CDR3 DNA sequence: TGTGCCAGCAGCGTAGAACTTACCACAGATACGCAGTATTTT.

J is TRBJ1-5 and V is TRBV9, with D uncertain. CDR3 length: 14 residues. Trimming cost V 3 bases and J 5 bases, with 12 bases left between them. Germline CDR1 is SGDLS and CDR2 is YYNGEE. The CDR3 nucleotides read TGTGCCAGCAGCGCCGGACGTGGGGATCAGCCCCAGCATTTT. This translates into CASSAGRGDQPQHF.

This clonotype showed up just a few times. Here the CDR3 DNA reads TGTGCTAGGGGGACAGGGGGCCTCACAGATACGCAGTATTTT. Protein sequence: CARGTGGLTDTQYF. The rearrangement links TRBV7-7 to TRBJ2-3, with 12 bases matching TRBD1. This CDR3 comprises 14 residues. Per the germline V gene, CDR1 is SSHAT and CDR2 is FNYEAQ (reference sequence).

Only a few counts were recorded for this clonotype. The V call is TRBV6-1, the J call TRBJ2-4; no firm D call. Germline V gene data show CDR1 as MNHNS and CDR2 as SASEGT. The V gene lost 6 bases and the J gene lost 3 bases, with 12 bases spanning the gap. CDR3 length equals 14 residues. In DNA, the CDR3 is TGTGCCAGCAGGGATCGGTTACGCAAAAACATTCAGTACTTC. It is translated as CASRDRLRKNIQYF.

This clonotype has just a few counts. The V gene is TRBV4-2, the J gene TRBJ2-1; D unresolved. The CDR3 totals 12 residues. Trimming cost V 4 bases and J 8 bases, with 9 bases left between them. Per germline, CDR1 LGHNA and CDR2 YNFKEQ. The CDR3 is CASSRLSHEQFF. DNA of the CDR3: TGTGCCAGCAGCCGACTTTCCCATGAGCAGTTCTTC.

The chain joins TRBV14 to TRBJ1-1; TRBD1 aligns across 8 bases. The CDR3 extends over 16 amino acids. With 5 bases clipped from V and 3 bases from J, the junction kept 11 bases outside the gene matches. The germline V gene encodes CDR1 SGHDN and CDR2 FVKESK. In nucleotides, the CDR3 is TGTGCCAGCAGCGCACGGACAGGGAATGTGTACACTGAAGCTTTCTTT. As protein: CASSARTGNVYTEAFF.

A few counts support this clonotype. The rearrangement joins TRBV7-6 to TRBJ2-7; TRBD2 is a possible D gene (5 bases). There are 13 residues in the CDR3. V gave up 1 base and J gave up 5 bases, with 9 bases separating them. Per germline, CDR1 SGHVS and CDR2 FNYEAQ. CDR3 sequence reads: CASSLGFGDEQYF. The CDR3 DNA reads TGTGCCAGCAGCTTAGGGTTCGGGGACGAGCAGTACTTC.

The genes are TRBV6-2 or TRBV6-3 and TRBJ1-2, with D possibly being TRBD1 (5 bases). Germline CDR1 MNHEY, CDR2 SVGEGT. V was cut by 0 bases and J by 4 bases, with 12 bases left in between. The CDR3 is 15 residues long. This CDR3 is CASSYSSRVAYGYTF. CDR3 nucleotides: TGTGCCAGCAGTTACTCGAGCAGGGTCGCCTATGGCTACACCTTC.

The V and J genes are TRBV20-1 and TRBJ2-1; TRBD2 aligns across 7 bases. From germline, CDR1 is DFQATT and CDR2 SNEGSKA (reference sequence). With 2 bases clipped from V and 8 bases from J, the junction kept 3 bases outside the gene matches. The CDR3 is 12 residues long. CDR3 sequence reads: CSARLSGYEQFF. The CDR3, as DNA: TGCAGTGCTAGACTTAGCGGGTATGAGCAGTTCTTC.

V is TRBV12-3 or TRBV12-4 and J is TRBJ2-2; D unclear. CDR3 size: 15 residues. Deletions cut 3 bases from V and 2 bases from J, with 10 bases between. CDR3 DNA sequence: TGTGCCAGCAGTTTGGGTCTCGTTAACACCGGGGAGCTGTTTTTT. Translation gives CASSLGLVNTGELFF.

This clonotype was seen a single time. In DNA, the CDR3 is TGCGCCAGCAGCCAAGAGGGACGGATACCGGGTGTAGTTCCTGAAGCTTTCTTT. This gives the protein CASSQEGRIPGVVPEAFF. The chain uses TRBV4-3 and TRBJ1-1; D possibly corresponds to TRBD1 (5 bases). V was shortened by 0 bases and J by 6 bases, with 23 bases between the two germline ends. Germline V CDR1 and CDR2: LGHNA, YSLEER. The CDR3 consists of 18 residues.

The V and J genes are TRBV29-1 and TRBJ2-1, with 7 bases identical to TRBD1. Unmatched junction bases numbered 7, after V lost 7 bases and J lost 7 bases. The germline CDR1 and CDR2 sequences are SQVTM and ANQGSEA. CDR3 length equals 12 residues. The CDR3 spells CSGGDSWNEQFF. Here the CDR3 DNA reads TGCAGCGGAGGGGACAGCTGGAATGAGCAGTTCTTC.

This clonotype was picked up many times. The CDR3 loop is CASSPTPGREGYTF. CDR3 nucleotides: TGTGCCAGCAGTCCCACACCAGGGAGAGAAGGCTACACCTTC. The chain carries TRBV27 and TRBJ1-2, with D possibly being TRBD1 (5 bases). The CDR3 spans 14 residues. CDR1 is MNHEY and CDR2 is SMNVEV in the germline V gene (reference sequence). V lost 5 bases to trimming and J lost 8 bases, with 18 bases between them.